The 22 T cell receptor beta chains presented below share a single source sample, sequenced in a study of T cell responses to AZD1222 COVID-19 vaccine. TCRdb's copy holds only in-frame clones and misses some; the assay was immunoSEQ multiplex PCR. Counted here are about 57,000 clones, more than 75% occurring once; the ten biggest clones make up 15% to 20%. Specimen: peripheral blood, collected on day 0 of AZD1222 vaccination. Receptors originate from an adult in good health.

Worth noting for this clone: Its ends do not fully match the called genes, so a read error is possible. The rearrangement joins TRBV4-2 to TRBJ1-3, with D tentatively TRBD1 (6 bases). Germline lookup yields CDR1 LGHNA and CDR2 YNFKEQ. The CDR3 totals 16 residues. CDR3: CASSLDEGGSGNTIYF. The DNA for the CDR3 is TGTGCCAGCAGCCTTGACGAGGGGGGATCTGGGAACACCATATATTTT.

The chain couples TRBV6-1 to TRBJ2-2, with 9 bases identical to TRBD1. Germline V gene lookup returns CDR1 MNHNS and CDR2 SASEGT. V was clipped by 2 bases and J by 5 bases; unmatched bases: 12. This CDR3 has 18 residues. The CDR3 reads CASSERTGDSLGTGELFF. CDR3 bases: TGTGCCAGCAGTGAACGGACAGGGGACTCATTGGGAACCGGGGAGCTGTTTTTT.

This clone was seen once. V gene TRBV11-3 combines with J gene TRBJ2-7, with D possibly being TRBD2 (6 bases). Trimming removed 1 base from V and 4 bases from J, with 8 bases in between. Germline V gene data show CDR1 as SGHNT and CDR2 as YENEEA. This CDR3 comprises 13 residues. The CDR3 DNA reads TGTGCCAGCAGCTTAGGTCGGGGGTACGAGCAGTACTTC. Its translation is CASSLGRGYEQYF.

The chain carries TRBV4-2 and TRBJ1-4, with a weak D call TRBD1 (5 bases). The V end was cut by 4 bases, the J end by 8 bases, with 14 bases between. The CDR3 length is 14 residues. Germline V gives CDR1 LGHNA, CDR2 YNFKEQ. The chain's CDR3 is CASSLNYGGEKLFF. The CDR3 nucleotides are TGTGCCAGCAGCCTAAATTATGGGGGGGAAAAACTGTTTTTT.

V is TRBV6-1 and J is TRBJ1-4, with D possibly being TRBD1 (6 bases). Germline values: CDR1 MNHNS, CDR2 SASEGT. The CDR3 loop spans 15 amino acids. V gave up 3 bases and J gave up 0 bases, with 8 bases separating them. The DNA of the CDR3 is TGTGCCAGCAGTGATGGGGGCGCAACTAATGAAAAACTGTTTTTT. Translation: CASSDGGATNEKLFF.

The chain has TRBV30 and TRBJ2-7; 8 nucleotides line up with TRBD2. V shed 1 base, J shed 4 bases, and the junction held 9 bases outside the gene matches. Germline CDR1 reads GTSNPN; CDR2 reads SVGIG (reference sequence). The CDR3 totals 15 residues. CDR3 nucleotide sequence: TGTGCCTGGAGTGGATTTACGGGAGGGAGGTACGAGCAGTACTTC. It yields the protein CAWSGFTGGRYEQYF.

The chain recombines TRBV3-1 (or the pseudogene TRBV3-2) with TRBJ1-5, with 7 bases matching TRBD1. J lost 0 bases, V lost 1 base, and 3 bases had no gene match. CDR1 is LGHDT and CDR2 is YNNKEL in the germline V gene (reference sequence). This CDR3 has 16 amino acids. The CDR3 DNA is TGTGCCAGCAGCCAAGGGACAGGTGATAGCAATCAGCCCCAGCATTTT. As protein: CASSQGTGDSNQPQHF.

V and J are TRBV18 and TRBJ1-1; D perhaps matches TRBD1 (6 bases). Trimming took 3 bases from V and 2 from J, leaving 13 bases between them. This CDR3 spans 15 amino acids. In germline, CDR1 is KGHSH, CDR2 LQKENI. Here the CDR3 DNA reads TGTGCCAGCTCACCTTGGGACAACTCTAACACTGAAGCTTTCTTT. It codes for CASSPWDNSNTEAFF.

This chain links TRBV18 with TRBJ1-5; no clear D gene. Germline CDR1 KGHSH, CDR2 LQKENI. The length of the CDR3 is 13 residues. Trimming removed 4 bases at V and 5 bases at J, with 9 bases between. The CDR3 nucleotides are TGTGCCAGCTCACGGATCTACGATCAGCCCCAGCATTTT. Residues: CASSRIYDQPQHF.

This sequence joins TRBV5-1 and TRBJ2-7; tentative D call: TRBD1 (6 bases). V was clipped by 4 bases and J by 0 bases, with 17 bases between them. Germline V CDR1 and CDR2: SGHRS, YFSETQ. There are 16 residues in the CDR3. CDR3 nucleotide sequence: TGCGCCAGCAGCATAACGACAGGTTCTACCTCCTACGAGCAGTACTTC. Its translation: CASSITTGSTSYEQYF.

This clone appeared a single time. The V gene is TRBV19, the J gene TRBJ1-1; 7 bases align to TRBD1. The ends lost 8 bases at V and 1 base at J; junction bases unmatched: 4. This CDR3 has 13 residues. Germline V gene sequence: CDR1 LNHDA, CDR2 SQIVND (reference sequence). The CDR3 here is CASGRQGNTEAFF. CDR3 nucleotides: TGTGCCAGTGGGCGACAGGGGAACACTGAAGCTTTCTTT.

This clone has just one count. The genes are TRBV2 and TRBJ1-5; no clear D gene. From germline, CDR1 is SNHLY and CDR2 FYNNEI. Between the trimmed V and J ends, which lost 6 bases and 2 bases, there was a span of 8 bases. This CDR3 is built from 13 residues. CDR3: CASSGTGNQPQHF. CDR3 DNA sequence: TGTGCCAGCAGCGGAACGGGCAATCAGCCCCAGCATTTT.

The chain has TRBV2 and TRBJ1-5; D gene ambiguous. The V end was cut by 6 bases, the J end by 1 base, with 7 bases between. Germline V gene lookup returns CDR1 SNHLY and CDR2 FYNNEI. CDR3 length: 13 residues. CDR3 residues: CASSVESNQPQHF. The CDR3, as DNA: TGTGCCAGCAGCGTGGAGAGCAATCAGCCCCAGCATTTT.

The chain joins TRBV28 to TRBJ1-5; D gene unclear. Germline values: CDR1 MDHEN, CDR2 SYDVKM. V dropped 3 bases and J dropped 1 base, with 4 bases sitting between them. The CDR3 is 13 residues long. The CDR3 nucleotides read TGTGCCAGCAGTTTGCGGAGCAATCAGCCCCAGCATTTT. This sequence encodes CASSLRSNQPQHF. Full variable domain (missing parts from reference TRBV28 and TRBJ1-5): DVKVTQSSRYLVKRTGEKVFLECVQDMDHENMFWYRQDPGLGLRLIYFSYDVKMKEKGDIPEGYSVSREKKERFSLILESASTNQTSMYLCASSLRSNQPQHFGDGTRLSIL.

The chain is built from TRBV30 and TRBJ2-1, with TRBD2 as a possible D gene (6 bases). The CDR3 consists of 12 residues. Germline-derived CDR1 and CDR2 are GTSNPN and SVGIG (reference sequence). V was trimmed by 2 bases and J by 6 bases, leaving 8 bases between them. The CDR3 DNA is TGTGCCTGGAGTAGGGACTTCAATGAGCAGTTCTTC. Translation gives CAWSRDFNEQFF.

The chain couples TRBV18 to TRBJ1-6; D ambiguous. This CDR3 spans 14 amino acids. V lost 3 bases, J lost 5 bases, and 8 bases lay in between. Germline loops: CDR1 KGHSH, CDR2 LQKENI. The CDR3 spells CASSPTRDNSPLHF. The CDR3 region has the DNA TGTGCCAGCTCACCTACCCGGGATAATTCACCCCTCCACTTT.

V is TRBV6-2 or TRBV6-3 and J is TRBJ2-7; D possibly corresponds to TRBD1 (5 bases). The CDR3 has 14 amino acids. Germline-derived CDR1 and CDR2 are MNHEY and SVGEGT. The V end lost 0 bases, the J end lost 0 bases, and 6 bases lay between the germline ends. CDR3 region: CASSYSDNSYEQYF. The DNA for the CDR3 is TGTGCCAGCAGTTACTCGGACAACTCCTACGAGCAGTACTTC.

In nucleotides, the CDR3 is TGTGCCACCAGCAGAGATCCCGCAGAGTCCTACGAGCAGTACTTC. Protein: CATSRDPAESYEQYF. V usage is TRBV15 and J usage is TRBJ2-7, with D uncertain. The V end was cut by 0 bases, the J end by 1 base, with 10 bases between. Germline values: CDR1 LNHNV, CDR2 YYDKDF (reference sequence). The CDR3 loop spans 15 amino acids.

The V gene is TRBV6-5, the J gene TRBJ2-7, with TRBD1 matching 8 bases. CDR3 length equals 14 residues. V lost 6 bases to trimming and J lost 5 bases; unmatched junction nucleotides: 9. CDR1 is MNHEY, CDR2 SVGAGI, per germline. CDR3 residues: CASRRQGMDDEQYF. CDR3 coding DNA: TGTGCCAGCAGAAGACAGGGGATGGACGACGAGCAGTACTTC.

DNA of the CDR3: TGTGCCAGCAGTTTCCTAGCCGAGGGCAATCAGCCCCAGCATTTT. Its translation: CASSFLAEGNQPQHF. J is TRBJ1-5 and V is TRBV27; unclear D gene. V was clipped by 3 bases and J by 2 bases, with 11 bases between them. This CDR3 comprises 15 residues. Germline V gene lookup returns CDR1 MNHEY and CDR2 SMNVEV (reference sequence).

The V gene is TRBV19, the J gene TRBJ1-4; D might be TRBD1 (5 bases). V lost 5 bases and J lost 7, with 17 bases in between. The V gene's germline CDR1 is LNHDA and CDR2 SQIVND (reference sequence). This CDR3 spans 15 amino acids. CDR3 in amino acids: CASSPTGTRAEKLFF. The CDR3 nucleotides are TGTGCCAGTAGTCCTACCGGGACGAGGGCTGAAAAACTGTTTTTT.

V is TRBV30 and J is TRBJ1-3, with no clear D. Between the trimmed V and J ends, which lost 3 bases and 4 bases, there was a span of 4 bases. Per germline, CDR1 GTSNPN and CDR2 SVGIG (reference sequence). The CDR3 has 11 amino acids. The CDR3 sequence: CAWRQGNTIYF. Written as DNA, the CDR3 is TGTGCCTGGAGGCAGGGAAACACCATATATTTT.